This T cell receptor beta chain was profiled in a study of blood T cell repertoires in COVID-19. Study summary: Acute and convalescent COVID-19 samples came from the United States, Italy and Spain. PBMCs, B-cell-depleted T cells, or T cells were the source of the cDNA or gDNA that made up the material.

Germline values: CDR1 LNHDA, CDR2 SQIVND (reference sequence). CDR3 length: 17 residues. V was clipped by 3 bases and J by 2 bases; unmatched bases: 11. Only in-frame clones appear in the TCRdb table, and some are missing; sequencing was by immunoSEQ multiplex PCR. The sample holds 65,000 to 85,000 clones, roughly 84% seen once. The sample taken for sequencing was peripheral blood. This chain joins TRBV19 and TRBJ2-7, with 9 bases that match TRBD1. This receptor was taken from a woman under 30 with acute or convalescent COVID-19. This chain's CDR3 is CASSMAISGTGTYEQYF. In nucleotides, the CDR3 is TGTGCCAGTAGTATGGCGATCAGCGGGACAGGGACCTACGAGCAGTACTTC.